The 9 T cell receptor beta chains below were found in one sample sequenced in a study of graft-versus-host responses after intestinal transplantation. Data came from immunoSEQ multiplex PCR; TCRdb stores just in-frame clones and leaves some out. The sample comprises about 90,000 clones, 94% of which are singletons, and approximately 0.19% rests with the top ten. For these TCRs, the target antigens are not known. The sequences come from unstimulated CD4+ T cells sorted from spleen or lymph node cells, collected before transplant. These receptors came from a human donor who was the organ donor for an intestinal transplant.

The chain carries TRBV7-2 and TRBJ1-1, with D possibly being TRBD1 (6 bases). This CDR3 has 16 amino acids. V dropped 3 bases and J dropped 0 bases, with 14 bases sitting between them. CDR1 is SGHTA, CDR2 FQGNSA, per germline. The CDR3 sequence is CASSFATGFMNTEAFF. The CDR3 coding sequence is TGTGCCAGCAGCTTTGCTACAGGGTTTATGAACACTGAAGCTTTCTTT. Using reference TRBV7-2 and TRBJ1-1 for the parts outside the CDR3, the full variable domain is GAGVSQSPSNKVTEKGKDVELRCDPISGHTALYWYRQSLGQGLEFLIYFQGNSAPDKSGLPSDRFSAERTGGSVSTLTIQRTQQEDSAVYLCASSFATGFMNTEAFFGQGTRLTVV.

The chain employs TRBV18 and TRBJ1-2; D may be TRBD1 (6 bases). The CDR3 spans 15 residues. Trimming removed 1 base at V and 1 base at J, with 10 bases between. Germline lookup yields CDR1 KGHSH and CDR2 LQKENI. The CDR3, as DNA: TGTGCCAGCTCACCACTAGGGGGAAGTAACTATGGCTACACCTTC. This translates into CASSPLGGSNYGYTF.

V is TRBV10-3 and J is TRBJ1-2, with TRBD1 matching over 12 bases. This CDR3 has 19 amino acids. V dropped 2 bases and J dropped 2; count of bases not matched to a gene: 12. Germline-derived CDR1 and CDR2 are ENHRY and SYGVKD. The CDR3, as DNA: TGTGCCATCAGTGAGGTCGTGGGGACAGGGGGCGTTTGGAACTATGGCTACACCTTC. This encodes CAISEVVGTGGVWNYGYTF.

The chain combines TRBV2 with TRBJ1-2, with 7 positions matching TRBD1. CDR3 length: 16 amino acids. The germline V gene has CDR1 SNHLY and CDR2 FYNNEI. The trim removed 3 bases at V and 1 base at J, leaving 8 bases unmatched. The CDR3 is CASSENTGQLNYGYTF. The CDR3 DNA reads as TGTGCCAGCAGTGAGAATACGGGACAGCTTAACTATGGCTACACCTTC.

The rearrangement uses TRBV4-1 and TRBJ1-6, with a possible D match to TRBD1 (6 bases). The CDR3 is made up of 16 amino acids. Germline V CDR1 and CDR2: MGHRA, YSYEKL. Deletions cut 0 bases from V and 8 bases from J, with 14 bases between. This CDR3 is CASSQEGGRVDSPLHF. CDR3 in DNA: TGCGCCAGCAGCCAAGAGGGGGGCAGGGTGGATTCACCCCTCCACTTT.

The gene calls are TRBV19 and TRBJ1-5; 7 bases are a match to TRBD1. Germline CDR1 reads LNHDA; CDR2 reads SQIVND (reference sequence). The J segment lost 3 bases and the V segment lost 8 bases, leaving 4 bases of the junction unmatched. This CDR3 region has 13 residues. DNA of the CDR3: TGTGCCAGTGTGACAGGGTTCAATCAGCCCCAGCATTTT. Translated, it gives CASVTGFNQPQHF.

The gene calls are TRBV11-3 and TRBJ2-7; perhaps TRBD1 as D (5 bases). Trimming shortened V by 1 base and J by 4 bases, and 11 bases separated the two germline ends. The CDR3 consists of 14 residues. Germline V gene sequence: CDR1 SGHNT, CDR2 YENEEA. The CDR3 DNA follows: TGTGCCAGCAGCTTAGGGGGCATGGGGTACGAGCAGTACTTC. This translates into CASSLGGMGYEQYF.

V and J are TRBV29-1 and TRBJ1-1; D remains unclear. Trimming left V 2 bases short and J 10 bases short, with 8 bases between. CDR1 is SQVTM, CDR2 ANQGSEA, per germline. The CDR3 sequence is 10 residues long. CDR3 in amino acids: CSVETHGAFF. The CDR3 DNA reads as TGCAGCGTTGAAACCCACGGAGCTTTCTTT.

The table lists this clone with a count of one. J is TRBJ1-2 and V is TRBV28, with D maybe TRBD1 (6 bases). The CDR3 totals 12 residues. Trimming cost V 3 bases and J 8 bases, with 10 bases left between them. Germline V gives CDR1 MDHEN, CDR2 SYDVKM. The CDR3 sequence is CASSFDGGGYTF. CDR3 DNA: TGTGCCAGCAGTTTCGACGGGGGCGGCTACACCTTC.